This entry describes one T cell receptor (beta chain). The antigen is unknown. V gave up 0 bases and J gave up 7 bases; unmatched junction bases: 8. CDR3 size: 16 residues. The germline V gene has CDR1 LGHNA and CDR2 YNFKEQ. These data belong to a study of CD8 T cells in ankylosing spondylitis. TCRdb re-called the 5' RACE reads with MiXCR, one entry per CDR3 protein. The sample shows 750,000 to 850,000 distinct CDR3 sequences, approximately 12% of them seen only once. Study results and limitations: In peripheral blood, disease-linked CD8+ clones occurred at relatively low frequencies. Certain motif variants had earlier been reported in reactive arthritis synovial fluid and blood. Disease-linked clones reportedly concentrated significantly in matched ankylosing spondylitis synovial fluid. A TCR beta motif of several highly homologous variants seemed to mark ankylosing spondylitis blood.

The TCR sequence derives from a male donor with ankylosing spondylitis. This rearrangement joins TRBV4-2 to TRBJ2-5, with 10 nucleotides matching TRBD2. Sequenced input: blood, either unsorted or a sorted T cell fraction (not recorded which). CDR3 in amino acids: CASSQEVTSGPGTQYF. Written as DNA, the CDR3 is TGTGCCAGCAGCCAAGAAGTGACTAGCGGGCCAGGGACCCAGTACTTC.